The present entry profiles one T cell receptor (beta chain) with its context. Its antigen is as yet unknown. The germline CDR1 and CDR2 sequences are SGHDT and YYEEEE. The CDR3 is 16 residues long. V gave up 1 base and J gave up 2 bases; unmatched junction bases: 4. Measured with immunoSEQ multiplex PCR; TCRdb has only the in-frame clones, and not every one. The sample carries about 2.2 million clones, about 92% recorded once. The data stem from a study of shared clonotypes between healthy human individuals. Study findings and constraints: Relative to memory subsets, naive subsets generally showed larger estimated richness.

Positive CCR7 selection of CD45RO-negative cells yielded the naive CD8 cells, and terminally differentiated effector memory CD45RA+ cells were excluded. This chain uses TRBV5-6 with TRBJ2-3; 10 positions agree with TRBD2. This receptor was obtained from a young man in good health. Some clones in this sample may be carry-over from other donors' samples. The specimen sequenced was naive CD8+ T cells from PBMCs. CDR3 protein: CASSLSSGRFTDTQYF. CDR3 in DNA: TGTGCCAGCAGCTTGAGTAGCGGGAGGTTCACAGATACGCAGTATTTT.